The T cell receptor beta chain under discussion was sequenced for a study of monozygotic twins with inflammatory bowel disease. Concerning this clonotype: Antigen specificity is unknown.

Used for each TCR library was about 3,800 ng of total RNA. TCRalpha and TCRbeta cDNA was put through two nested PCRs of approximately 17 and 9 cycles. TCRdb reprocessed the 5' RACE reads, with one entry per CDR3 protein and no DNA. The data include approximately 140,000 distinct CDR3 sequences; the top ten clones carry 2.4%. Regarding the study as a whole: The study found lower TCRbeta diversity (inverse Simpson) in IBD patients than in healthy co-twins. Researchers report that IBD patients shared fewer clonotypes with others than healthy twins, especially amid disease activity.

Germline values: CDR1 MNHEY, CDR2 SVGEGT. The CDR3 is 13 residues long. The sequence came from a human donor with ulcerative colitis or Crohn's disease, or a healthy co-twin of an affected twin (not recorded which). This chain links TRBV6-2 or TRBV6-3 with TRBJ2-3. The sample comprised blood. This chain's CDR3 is CASSGAVTDTQYF.